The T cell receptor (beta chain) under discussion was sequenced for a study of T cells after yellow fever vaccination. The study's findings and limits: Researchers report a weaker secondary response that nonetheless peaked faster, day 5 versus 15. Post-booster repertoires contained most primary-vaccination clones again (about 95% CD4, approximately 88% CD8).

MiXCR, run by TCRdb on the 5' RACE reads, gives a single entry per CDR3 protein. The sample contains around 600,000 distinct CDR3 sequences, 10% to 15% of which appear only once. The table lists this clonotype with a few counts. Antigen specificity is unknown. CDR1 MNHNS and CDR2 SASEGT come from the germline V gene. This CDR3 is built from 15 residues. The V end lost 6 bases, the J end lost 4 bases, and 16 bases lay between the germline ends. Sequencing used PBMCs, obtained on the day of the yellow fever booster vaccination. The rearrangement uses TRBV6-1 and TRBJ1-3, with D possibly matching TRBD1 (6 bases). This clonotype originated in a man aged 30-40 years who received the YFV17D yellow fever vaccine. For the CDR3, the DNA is TGTGCCAGCAGCTTCCGAGCGGACAGCGGAAACACCATATATTTT. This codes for CASSFRADSGNTIYF.